This T cell receptor (beta chain) appears in the sequencing data of a study of T cell changes during pregnancy in multiple sclerosis. Using immunoSEQ multiplex PCR, the repertoire was profiled, and TCRdb retains in-frame clones only, with some absent. Of tens of thousands of clones in the sample, roughly 91% were seen once. The CDR3 totals 14 residues. Trimming stripped 4 bases from V and 4 bases from J, with 13 bases between. CDR1 is MGHRA and CDR2 is YSYEKL in the germline V gene. The source of this sequence is a female donor with multiple sclerosis, enrolled in a pregnancy study. Here the sequenced sample was peripheral blood, taken in the first trimester of pregnancy. The chain is built from TRBV4-1 and TRBJ1-1; D remains ambiguous. The CDR3: CASSLRRLSTEAFF. DNA of the CDR3: TGCGCCAGCAGCCTTCGGAGGCTGAGCACTGAAGCTTTCTTT.